Each of the 20 T cell receptor beta chains below was sequenced from the same sample in a study of CD8+CD57+ T cells in acquired aplastic anemia. CDR3 and TCR beta VDJ profiling relied on genomic DNA as the template. TCRdb passed the reads through MiXCR, listing each CDR3 protein once. The sample lists about 130,000 distinct CDR3 sequences; 48% were seen once. Sequencing used sorted CD4+, CD8+, or CD8+CD57+ T cells (not recorded which) from PBMCs. The receptors here all came from a human donor in good health, serving as a control.

The chain joins TRBV25-1 to TRBJ2-1; 13 nucleotides line up with TRBD2. The CDR3 runs to 13 residues. CDR1 MGHDK and CDR2 SYGVNS come from the germline V gene. J lost 10 bases, V lost 11 bases, and 8 bases had no gene match. CDR3 DNA sequence: TGTGCCGCGACTAGCGGGGGGAATCGGGAGCAGTTCTTC. It yields the protein CAATSGGNREQFF.

As for this clonotype: The final CDR3 position lacks the conserved phenylalanine or tryptophan, pointing to a likely read error. The CDR3 nucleotides are TGCAGCGTTACCCTAGCGGGGGGGCCCAATGAGCAGTACCTC. Its translation: CSVTLAGGPNEQYL. The chain combines TRBV29-1 with TRBJ2-7, with TRBD2 matching 12 bases. V gave up 5 bases and J gave up 7 bases; unmatched junction bases: 9. The CDR3 has 14 residues. CDR1 SQVTM and CDR2 ANQGSEA come from the germline V gene.

The CDR3 is CASSEGGTSGGAYEQYF. CDR3 DNA sequence: TGTGCCAGCAGTGAAGGAGGGACTAGCGGGGGGGCCTACGAGCAGTACTTC. The gene calls are TRBV6-1 and TRBJ2-7; 16 bases are shared with TRBD2. The J segment lost 2 bases and the V segment lost 1 base, leaving 2 bases of the junction unmatched. Germline V lookup: CDR1 MNHNS, CDR2 SASEGT. The CDR3 has 17 residues.

The chain combines TRBV3-1 with TRBJ2-1, with D possibly TRBD1 on 6 matching bases. Trimming cost V 2 bases and J 0 bases, with 14 bases left between them. CDR3 length: 17 residues. Per the germline V gene, CDR1 is LGHDT and CDR2 is YNNKEL (reference sequence). CDR3 DNA: TGTGCCAGCAGCCAACAAATTAGGGGGTCCTCCTACAATGAGCAGTTCTTC. This sequence encodes CASSQQIRGSSYNEQFF.

This clonotype was counted ten times or more. This chain links TRBV7-8 with TRBJ1-4, with D hard to call. Germline V gene sequence: CDR1 SGHVS, CDR2 FQNEAQ. The V and J ends lost 5 bases and 0 bases respectively, with 10 bases between them. The CDR3 loop spans 15 amino acids. CDR3 in amino acids: CASSENTATNEKLFF. CDR3 sequence (DNA): TGTGCCAGCAGCGAAAATACCGCAACTAATGAAAAACTGTTTTTT.

With regard to this clonotype: This may stem from a read error, because a much larger clone lies one nucleotide away. V gene TRBV10-3 combines with J gene TRBJ1-2; possible D gene TRBD1, 6 bases. This CDR3 has 14 amino acids. V dropped 11 bases and J dropped 7 bases, with 23 bases sitting between them. Per the germline V gene, CDR1 is ENHRY and CDR2 is SYGVKD. The CDR3 sequence: CAVGELSGTLGYTF. CDR3 bases: TGTGCCGTCGGTGAGTTATCCGGGACACTTGGCTACACCTTC.

CDR3 region: CASSSGQGARETQYF. The CDR3 bases are TGTGCCAGCAGCTCAGGACAGGGGGCTCGGGAGACCCAGTACTTC. This rearrangement joins TRBV7-3 to TRBJ2-5; 11 nucleotides line up with TRBD1. The V segment lost 4 bases and the J segment 5 bases; nucleotides outside the gene matches: 6. CDR3 length equals 15 residues. CDR1 SGHTA and CDR2 FQGTGA come from the germline V gene.

The chain uses TRBV29-1 and TRBJ2-7, with a tentative D call TRBD2 (5 bases). The CDR3 is 12 residues long. V dropped 6 bases and J dropped 3 bases, with 12 bases sitting between them. Germline-derived CDR1 and CDR2 are SQVTM and ANQGSEA. The CDR3 reads CSVRRDGYEQYF. The CDR3 nucleotides are TGCAGCGTCCGCCGGGATGGCTACGAGCAGTACTTC.

This clonotype was observed a few times. The rearrangement links TRBV5-1 to TRBJ1-3; perhaps TRBD1 as D (6 bases). The CDR3 length is 14 residues. Germline loops: CDR1 SGHRS, CDR2 YFSETQ. V lost 4 bases, J lost 6 bases, and 14 bases lay in between. CDR3 amino acids: CASSPAGVENTIYF. The CDR3 DNA sequence: TGCGCCAGCAGCCCCGCAGGGGTAGAAAACACCATATATTTT.

The V call is TRBV5-5, the J call TRBJ2-5; 8 nucleotides agree with TRBD1. Trimming cost V 4 bases and J 4 bases; bases outside gene matches: 6. The V gene's germline CDR1 is SGHKS and CDR2 YYEKEE (reference sequence). CDR3 length: 14 residues. The CDR3 sequence: CASSQDRGIETQYF. As DNA, the CDR3 is TGTGCCAGCAGCCAAGACAGGGGAATAGAGACCCAGTACTTC.

As for this clonotype: The conserved final phenylalanine or tryptophan is absent from the CDR3, which likely points to a read error. The DNA is left out, because the CDR3 cannot be placed on it with certainty; the CDR3 is given as TCRdb lists it. The chain employs TRBV7-8 and TRBJ2-7. CDR1 is SGHVS and CDR2 is FQNEAQ in the germline V gene. Including both end residues, the CDR3 is 14 amino acids long. CDR3 residues: CASSGAGWSYERYL.

The J gene is TRBJ2-1, the V gene TRBV2; D uncertain. V lost 6 bases to trimming and J lost 8 bases, with 17 bases between them. The CDR3 is made up of 14 amino acids. Germline CDR1 SNHLY, CDR2 FYNNEI. CDR3 sequence reads: CASRESRQWDEQFF. Written as DNA, the CDR3 is TGTGCCAGCAGGGAGAGTAGGCAGTGGGATGAGCAGTTCTTC. The whole variable domain, remainder taken from reference TRBV2 and TRBJ2-1, is EPEVTQTPSHQVTQMGQEVILRCVPISNHLYFYWYRQILGQKVEFLVSFYNNEISEKSEIFDDQFSVERPDGSNFTLKIRSTKLEDSAMYFCASRESRQWDEQFFGPGTRLTVL.

This clonotype was observed at least ten times. This chain joins TRBV3-1 and TRBJ1-2; D might be TRBD1 (5 bases). In germline, CDR1 is LGHDT, CDR2 YNNKEL (reference sequence). Deletions cut 0 bases from V and 8 bases from J, with 7 bases between. The CDR3 has 12 amino acids. The CDR3 here is CASSQDRVGYTF. The CDR3, as DNA: TGTGCCAGCAGCCAAGACAGGGTGGGCTACACCTTC. Looking up the rest from reference TRBV3-1 and TRBJ1-2 gives the full variable domain: DTAVSQTPKYLVTQMGNDKSIKCEQNLGHDTMYWYKQDSKKFLKIMFSYNNKELIINETVPNRFSPKSPDKAHLNLHINSLELGDSAVYFCASSQDRVGYTFGSGTRLTVV.

This clonotype is a singleton in its sample. Since the CDR3 does not end with the conserved phenylalanine or tryptophan, this likely comes from a read error. The chain has TRBV20-1 and TRBJ1-1; D is possibly TRBD1 (6 bases). The CDR3 sequence is 15 residues long. CDR1 and CDR2 from the germline V gene are DFQATT and SNEGSKA (reference sequence). With 0 bases removed from V and 4 bases from J, the gap between germline ends came to 15 bases. The CDR3 sequence: CSARDRGTQSTEAFS. In DNA form, the CDR3 reads TGCAGTGCTAGAGATCGGGGGACACAGAGCACTGAAGCTTTCTCT.

The rearrangement uses TRBV10-3 and TRBJ1-3; maybe TRBD1 (5 bases). The V gene's germline CDR1 is ENHRY and CDR2 SYGVKD. Trimming took off 2 bases at V and 0 bases at J, with 11 bases between the two ends. There are 16 residues in the CDR3. This chain's CDR3 is CAISERGSLSGNTIYF. DNA for the CDR3: TGTGCCATCAGTGAGAGGGGCTCACTCTCTGGAAACACCATATATTTT.

This clonotype was seen many times. The chain uses TRBV14 and TRBJ1-4; no definite D call. This CDR3 has 16 amino acids. Germline CDR1 SGHDN, CDR2 FVKESK. The germline V and J ends were trimmed by 0 bases and 5 bases, with 13 bases remaining between them. CDR3 sequence reads: CASSQDIGPINEKLFF. In nucleotides, the CDR3 is TGTGCCAGCAGCCAAGACATCGGCCCTATCAATGAAAAACTGTTTTTT.

This rearrangement joins TRBV2 to TRBJ1-1, with D unresolved. Germline V gives CDR1 SNHLY, CDR2 FYNNEI. This CDR3 comprises 13 residues. V lost 6 bases to trimming and J lost 1 base, with 9 bases between them. The CDR3 loop is CASRPLGNTEAFF. In DNA form, the CDR3 reads TGTGCCAGCAGGCCCTTGGGGAACACTGAAGCTTTCTTT.

A remark on this clonotype: The junction departs from the called germline gene at one end, perhaps through a read error. The gene calls are TRBV10-3 and TRBJ2-1, with 8 nucleotides matching TRBD2. The CDR3 covers 14 residues. Germline V gene data show CDR1 as ENHRY and CDR2 as SYGVKD. In DNA form, the CDR3 reads TGTGCCAACAGTCTCTGGCGGGGGGCTAATGAGCAGTTCTTC. Its protein is CANSLWRGANEQFF.

This clonotype was recorded once. Given a much more abundant clone one base away, this may be a read error. The gene calls are TRBV18 and TRBJ1-3, with D possibly being TRBD1 (5 bases). Germline lookup yields CDR1 KGHSH and CDR2 LQKENI. V lost 3 bases and J 4 bases, leaving 13 bases between the germline ends. This CDR3 is 15 amino acids long. CDR3 DNA: TGTGCCAGCTCACCGAGTAGACAGTCGGGAAACACCATATATTTT. As protein: CASSPSRQSGNTIYF.

This clonotype was counted once. The chain joins TRBV20-1 to TRBJ2-7; 13 nucleotides match TRBD2. The germline CDR1 and CDR2 sequences are DFQATT and SNEGSKA (reference sequence). The V segment lost 2 bases and the J segment 4 bases; nucleotides outside the gene matches: 5. The CDR3 spans 15 residues. CDR3 amino acids: CSARTLAGGKYEQYF. CDR3 nucleotide sequence: TGCAGTGCTAGAACACTAGCGGGGGGGAAGTACGAGCAGTACTTC.